This T cell receptor (beta chain) was documented in a study of cytomegalovirus exposure and HLA in healthy donors. Clones were read by immunoSEQ multiplex PCR, and TCRdb kept only the in-frame ones, dropping some. The sample carries 150,000 to 200,000 clones, 86% recorded once. The junction had 7 bases not matched to a gene; V was cut back by 1 base and J by 4 bases. This CDR3 contains 15 residues. The V gene's germline CDR1 is SGHTA and CDR2 FQGNSA. From the roughly 120-subject validation cohort, which was separate from the roughly 620-subject first cohort, the donors were drawn. Regarding this clone: Its antigen remains unknown.

Study outcomes and limitations: Under in vitro conditions, a few CMV-associated chains were confirmed as specific for CMV antigens. Reports credit the classifier with highly specific, highly sensitive diagnosis of cytomegalovirus status. Later, an analysis found that TCR clusters from the first cohort tended to co-occur in the 120 or so validation repertoires.

The material sequenced was PBMCs. The J gene is TRBJ2-7, the V gene TRBV7-2; TRBD1 aligns across 7 bases. The sequence derives from a man between 18 and 35 years old in good health and CMV-seropositive. As DNA, the CDR3 is TGTGCCAGCAGCTTAGGAGGGGGCAGGGCATACGAGCAGTACTTC. Translating it yields CASSLGGGRAYEQYF.